Sequencing of this T cell receptor beta chain was carried out in a study of blood T cell repertoires in COVID-19. Turning to the study itself: COVID-19 samples from acute and convalescent phases originated in the United States, Italy and Spain. From T cells, B-cell-depleted T cells, or PBMCs came the material, which was cDNA or gDNA.

Clones were sequenced by immunoSEQ multiplex PCR, and TCRdb holds only the in-frame ones, with some missing. There are around 280,000 clones in the sample; 85% to 90% occur only once, and 1.7% lies in the top ten. Cohorts were assigned according to the clinical history that participants reported. The CDR3 contains 13 residues. With 2 bases removed from V and 2 bases from J, the gap between germline ends came to 7 bases. The V gene's germline CDR1 is KGHSH and CDR2 LQKENI. The receptor comes from a woman aged 18-29 years with acute COVID-19. The material sequenced was PBMCs or T cells enriched from blood (not recorded which). The chain employs TRBV18 and TRBJ2-7; no firm D call. As DNA, the CDR3 is TGTGCCAGCTCACCAGGCACCACCTACGAGCAGTACTTC. This encodes CASSPGTTYEQYF.